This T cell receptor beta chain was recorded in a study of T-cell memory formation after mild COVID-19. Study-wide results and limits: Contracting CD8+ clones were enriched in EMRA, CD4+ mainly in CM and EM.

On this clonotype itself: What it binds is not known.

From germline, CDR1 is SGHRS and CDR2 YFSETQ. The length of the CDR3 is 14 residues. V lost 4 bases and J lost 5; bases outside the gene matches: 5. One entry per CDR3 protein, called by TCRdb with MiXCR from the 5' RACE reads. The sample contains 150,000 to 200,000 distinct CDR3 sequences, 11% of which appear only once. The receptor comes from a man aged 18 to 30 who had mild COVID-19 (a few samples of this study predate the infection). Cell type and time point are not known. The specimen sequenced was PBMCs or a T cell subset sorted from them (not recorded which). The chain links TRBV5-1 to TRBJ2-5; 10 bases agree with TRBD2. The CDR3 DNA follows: TGCGCCAGCAGCCAGCGGGGGGGTTTTGAGACCCAGTACTTC. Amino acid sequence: CASSQRGGFETQYF.